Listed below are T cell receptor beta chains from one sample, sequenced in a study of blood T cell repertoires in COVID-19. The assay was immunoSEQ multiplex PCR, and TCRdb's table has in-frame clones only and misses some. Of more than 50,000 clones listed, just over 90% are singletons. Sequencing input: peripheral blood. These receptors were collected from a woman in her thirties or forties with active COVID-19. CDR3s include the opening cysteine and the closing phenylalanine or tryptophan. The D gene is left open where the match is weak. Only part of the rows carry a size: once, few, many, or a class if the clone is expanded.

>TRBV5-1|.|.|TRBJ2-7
CASSPIYRSYEQYF
TGCGCCAGCAGCCCGATCTATCGATCCTACGAGCAGTACTTC
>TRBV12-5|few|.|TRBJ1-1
CASGPRSGNTEAFF
TGTGCTAGTGGTCCCCGCAGTGGGAACACTGAAGCTTTCTTT
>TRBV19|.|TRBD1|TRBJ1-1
CASADRGLSTEAFF
TGTGCCAGTGCCGACAGGGGGCTGAGCACTGAAGCTTTCTTT
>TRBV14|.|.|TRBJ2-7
CASSRGLTYEQYF
TGTGCCAGCAGCCGCGGACTTACCTACGAGCAGTACTTC
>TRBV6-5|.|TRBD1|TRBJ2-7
CASRRLRGEQYF
TGTGCCAGCAGACGCCTCAGGGGGGAGCAGTACTTC
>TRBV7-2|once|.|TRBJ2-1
CASRRNEQFF
TGTGCCAGCAGGAGGAATGAGCAGTTCTTC
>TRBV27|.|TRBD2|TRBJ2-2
CASSTGLAGYTGELFF
TGTGCCAGCAGTACCGGACTAGCGGGGTACACCGGGGAGCTGTTTTTT
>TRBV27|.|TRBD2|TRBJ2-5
CASTRFGGGQETQYF
TGTGCCAGCACACGCTTCGGCGGGGGACAAGAGACCCAGTACTTC
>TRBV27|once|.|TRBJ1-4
CASSLSMSGTNEKLFF
TGTGCCAGCAGTTTATCGATGTCAGGGACTAATGAAAAACTGTTTTTT
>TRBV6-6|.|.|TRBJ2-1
CASRGERALHNEQFF
TGTGCCAGCAGGGGGGAGCGGGCACTACACAATGAGCAGTTCTTC
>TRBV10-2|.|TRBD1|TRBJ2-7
CASSKGQGSYEQYF
TGCGCCAGCAGTAAGGGACAGGGTAGCTACGAGCAGTACTTC
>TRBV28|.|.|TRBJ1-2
CASSSTNYGYTF
TGTGCCAGCAGTTCTACTAACTATGGCTACACCTTC
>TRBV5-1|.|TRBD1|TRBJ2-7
CASSPLTGAGTGTDEQYF
TGCGCCAGCAGCCCGCTAACCGGAGCCGGGACAGGGACCGACGAGCAGTACTTC
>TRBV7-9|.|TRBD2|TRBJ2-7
CASSIAGLAPYEQYF
TGTGCCAGCAGCATAGCGGGACTAGCGCCCTACGAGCAGTACTTC
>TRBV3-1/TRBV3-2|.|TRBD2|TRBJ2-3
CASSQEASGGFSTDTQYF
TGTGCCAGCAGCCAAGAAGCGAGCGGGGGGTTTAGCACAGATACGCAGTATTTT
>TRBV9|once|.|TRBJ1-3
CASSVAQQNTIYF
TGTGCCAGCAGCGTAGCACAGCAAAACACCATATATTTT
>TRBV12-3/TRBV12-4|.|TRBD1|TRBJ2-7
CASSPGQGNEQYF
TGTGCCAGCAGTCCCGGACAGGGAAACGAGCAGTACTTC
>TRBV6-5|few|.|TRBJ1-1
CASSLYPGYTEAFF
TGTGCCAGCAGTCTTTACCCCGGGTACACTGAAGCTTTCTTT
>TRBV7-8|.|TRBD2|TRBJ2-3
CASSLGLAGNTDTQYF
TGTGCCAGCAGCTTAGGACTAGCGGGGAACACAGATACGCAGTATTTT
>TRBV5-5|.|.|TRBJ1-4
CASSRVLEKLFF
TGTGCCAGCAGCCGGGTGTTGGAAAAACTGTTTTTT
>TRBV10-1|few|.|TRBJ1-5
CASTKQGPINQPQHF
TGCGCCAGCACCAAACAGGGCCCAATCAATCAGCCCCAGCATTTT
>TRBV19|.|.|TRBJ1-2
CASSIPGNYGYTF
TGTGCCAGTAGTATCCCGGGAAACTATGGCTACACCTTC
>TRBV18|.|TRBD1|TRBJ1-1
CASSPTTGGYTEAFF
TGTGCCAGCTCACCAACGACAGGGGGCTACACTGAAGCTTTCTTT
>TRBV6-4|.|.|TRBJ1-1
CASSDTSEGTEAFF
TGTGCCAGCAGTGACACCTCAGAGGGCACTGAAGCTTTCTTT
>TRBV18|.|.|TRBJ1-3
CASSQQGNTIYF
TGTGCCAGCTCCCAACAGGGAAACACCATATATTTT
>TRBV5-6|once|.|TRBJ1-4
CASSSLGQGYEKLFF
TGTGCCAGCAGCTCCCTAGGGCAGGGCTATGAAAAACTGTTTTTT
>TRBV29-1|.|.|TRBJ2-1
CSVPKGLSSSYNEQFF
TGCAGCGTTCCAAAGGGACTTTCGAGCTCCTACAATGAGCAGTTCTTC
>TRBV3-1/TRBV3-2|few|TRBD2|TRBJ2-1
CASSQVLRGGRNEQFF
TGTGCCAGCAGCCAAGTGTTGCGGGGGGGCCGGAATGAGCAGTTCTTC
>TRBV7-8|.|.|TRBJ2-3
CASSLVWEGADTQYF
TGTGCCAGCAGCTTAGTATGGGAGGGGGCAGATACGCAGTATTTT
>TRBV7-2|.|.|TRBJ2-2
CASSGQGTGELFF
TGTGCCAGCAGCGGCCAGGGGACCGGGGAGCTGTTTTTT
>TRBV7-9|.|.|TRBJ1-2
CASSSYPDSPINYGYTF
TGTGCCAGCAGCTCCTATCCTGACAGCCCGATTAACTATGGCTACACCTTC
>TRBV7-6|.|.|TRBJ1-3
CASSTRQSSGNTIYF
TGTGCCAGCAGCACCCGACAGAGCTCTGGAAACACCATATATTTT
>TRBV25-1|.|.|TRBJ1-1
CASSSDRGGTEAFF
TGTGCCAGCAGCTCAGACCGAGGTGGGACTGAAGCTTTCTTT
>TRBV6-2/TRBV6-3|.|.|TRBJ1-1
CASSYSGGAPTEAFF
TGTGCCAGCAGTTACTCTGGTGGGGCCCCTACTGAAGCTTTCTTT
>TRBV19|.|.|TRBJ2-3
CASSNRDTDTQYF
TGTGCCAGTAGTAATAGAGATACGGATACGCAGTATTTT
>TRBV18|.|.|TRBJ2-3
CASSPVILRGAGGSTQYF
TGTGCCAGCTCACCTGTCATTCTTCGGGGGGCCGGGGGAAGTACGCAGTATTTT
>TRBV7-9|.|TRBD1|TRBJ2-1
CASSPRTGPAFYEQFF
TGTGCCAGCAGCCCCCGGACAGGACCCGCTTTCTATGAGCAGTTCTTC
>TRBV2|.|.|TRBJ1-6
CASNWVVGNSPLHF
TGTGCCAGCAATTGGGTAGTGGGCAATTCACCCCTCCACTTT
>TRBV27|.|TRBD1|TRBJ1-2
CASSVLHGTASKGYTF
TGTGCCAGCAGTGTACTCCACGGGACAGCCTCGAAAGGCTACACCTTC
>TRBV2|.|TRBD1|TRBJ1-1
CASRGQGDEAFF
TGTGCCAGCAGAGGACAGGGGGATGAAGCTTTCTTT
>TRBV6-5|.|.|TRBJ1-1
CASSYGGSDTEAFF
TGTGCCAGCAGTTACGGAGGGTCGGACACTGAAGCTTTCTTT